This T cell receptor beta chain was found in a study of blood T cells in healthy people across ages. This CDR3 is 18 amino acids long. V dropped 3 bases and J dropped 0; count of bases not matched to a gene: 7. Germline V lookup: CDR1 SGDLS, CDR2 YYNGEE. Through a sample-barcoded 5' primer and a J-beta primer mix, a second PCR was run for roughly 7 to 11 cycles. Each cDNA molecule received a tag from a template-switch adaptor that had 12 random nucleotides. Each CDR3 protein gets one entry after TCRdb re-called the 5' RACE reads with MiXCR. The top ten hold over 3.5% of the sample, which has 500,000 to 650,000 distinct CDR3 sequences, around a quarter seen once. These same records also appear under a second study, on T cells of mothers and their children.

Material for sequencing was blood. This receptor was taken from a boy aged 2 to 10 in good health. The V gene is TRBV9, the J gene TRBJ2-6, with 9 bases aligning to TRBD1. The CDR3 sequence is CASSARDRVFSGANVLTF. The CDR3 DNA reads TGTGCCAGCAGCGCAAGGGACAGGGTCTTCTCTGGGGCCAACGTCCTGACTTTC.